This entry lists 27 T cell receptor beta chains sequenced from one sample in a study of cytomegalovirus exposure and HLA in healthy donors. PCR involved 60 Vbeta and 13 Jbeta primers. TCRdb's copy holds only in-frame clones and misses some; the assay was immunoSEQ multiplex PCR. The data contain about 100,000 clones, around three quarters of them seen just once; the ten biggest clones take up 3.5% to 5%. The sequencing input was PBMCs. All receptors derive from a female donor in good health and CMV-seropositive.

The chain uses TRBV6-1 and TRBJ1-3; a possible D gene is TRBD1 (5 bases). This CDR3 region has 15 residues. CDR1 is MNHNS, CDR2 SASEGT, per germline. The germline V and J ends were trimmed by 3 bases and 2 bases, with 11 bases remaining between them. DNA of the CDR3: TGTGCCAGCAGTGATGATGGGGCTACTGGAAACACCATATATTTT. Its translation: CASSDDGATGNTIYF.

This chain joins TRBV19 and TRBJ2-7; 11 positions agree with TRBD2. V shed 2 bases and J 6 bases; nucleotides not matched to a gene: 3. The CDR3 spans 14 residues. Germline values: CDR1 LNHDA, CDR2 SQIVND (reference sequence). In nucleotides, the CDR3 is TGTGCCAGTAGTATAACTAGCGGGAGTCTCGAGCAGTACTTC. Protein: CASSITSGSLEQYF. Variable domain in full (rest from reference TRBV19 and TRBJ2-7): DGGITQSPKYLFRKEGQNVTLSCEQNLNHDAMYWYRQDPGQGLRLIYYSQIVNDFQKGDIAEGYSVSREKKESFPLTVTSAQKNPTAFYLCASSITSGSLEQYFGPGTRLTVT.

The rearrangement joins TRBV29-1 to TRBJ1-1; TRBD1 matches at 7 bases. This CDR3 spans 14 amino acids. V was clipped by 7 bases and J by 1 base; unmatched bases: 9. CDR1 is SQVTM and CDR2 is ANQGSEA in the germline V gene. The CDR3 here is CSAGRGQKNTEAFF. DNA of the CDR3: TGCAGCGCCGGGAGGGGACAGAAGAACACTGAAGCTTTCTTT.

V and J are TRBV29-1 and TRBJ2-5; 8 bases agree with TRBD1. CDR1 and CDR2 from the germline V gene are SQVTM and ANQGSEA. The CDR3 is made up of 14 amino acids. Losses at the gene ends were 6 bases for V and 2 bases for J; bases not matched to a gene: 8. The CDR3 sequence: CSVQDRALQETQYF. The CDR3 DNA is TGCAGCGTCCAGGACAGGGCACTTCAAGAGACCCAGTACTTC.

This clone was observed a single time. This chain links TRBV7-2 with TRBJ1-1; TRBD1 aligns across 7 bases. This CDR3 region has 16 residues. Germline CDR1 reads SGHTA; CDR2 reads FQGNSA. Losses at the gene ends were 4 bases for V and 0 bases for J; bases not matched to a gene: 8. Written as DNA, the CDR3 is TGTGCCAGCAGCTCGGGACAGCAACTTATGAACACTGAAGCTTTCTTT. This codes for CASSSGQQLMNTEAFF.

This sequence joins TRBV18 and TRBJ2-7; D call uncertain. Germline CDR1 and CDR2: KGHSH and LQKENI. V shed 6 bases and J shed 2 bases, with 17 bases lying between them. The CDR3 sequence is 15 residues long. Written as DNA, the CDR3 is TGTGCCAGCTCTCCGCCCGAGTCCTCCGCCTACGAGCAGTACTTC. It specifies CASSPPESSAYEQYF.

The rearrangement joins TRBV9 to TRBJ2-7, with 8 bases that match TRBD2. The CDR3 length is 15 residues. V gave up 0 bases and J gave up 2 bases; unmatched junction bases: 4. Germline CDR1 reads SGDLS; CDR2 reads YYNGEE. The CDR3 loop is CASSVGAGAAYEQYF. DNA of the CDR3: TGTGCCAGCAGCGTAGGAGCGGGGGCCGCCTACGAGCAGTACTTC.

This rearrangement joins TRBV5-1 to TRBJ2-2; 7 bases are shared with TRBD1. The CDR3 sequence is 15 residues long. V lost 0 bases to trimming and J lost 3 bases; unmatched junction nucleotides: 2. Germline values: CDR1 SGHRS, CDR2 YFSETQ. The CDR3 region is CASSLGTGDTGELFF. Written as DNA, the CDR3 is TGCGCCAGCAGCTTGGGGACAGGAGACACCGGGGAGCTGTTTTTT. Full variable domain (outside the CDR3, taken from reference TRBV5-1 and TRBJ2-2): KAGVTQTPRYLIKTRGQQVTLSCSPISGHRSVSWYQQTPGQGLQFLFEYFSETQRNKGNFPGRFSGRQFSNSRSEMNVSTLELGDSALYLCASSLGTGDTGELFFGEGSRLTVL.

This chain links TRBV6-5 with TRBJ2-5; 7 nucleotides agree with TRBD1. The germline V gene has CDR1 MNHEY and CDR2 SVGAGI. CDR3 length: 13 residues. The ends lost 4 bases at V and 7 bases at J; junction bases unmatched: 6. CDR3 DNA: TGTGCCAGCAGTTCAACGGGACAGTGGACCCAGTACTTC. Translated: CASSSTGQWTQYF.

This rearrangement joins TRBV5-8 to TRBJ2-3; 7 positions match TRBD2. The CDR3 has 16 residues. Germline V CDR1 and CDR2: SGHTS, YDEGEE. J gave up 3 bases and V 4 bases, and 11 bases lay outside the gene matches. The CDR3 here is CASSTAGLSITDTQYF. The CDR3 region has the DNA TGTGCCAGCAGCACAGCGGGGCTATCAATTACAGATACGCAGTATTTT.

The rearrangement uses TRBV5-1 and TRBJ2-3; 8 bases fit TRBD2. The germline V gene has CDR1 SGHRS and CDR2 YFSETQ. The CDR3 extends over 15 amino acids. Losses at the gene ends were 5 bases for V and 0 bases for J; bases not matched to a gene: 5. The CDR3 DNA reads as TGCGCCAGCAGTAATAGCGGGGTCAGCACAGATACGCAGTATTTT. This encodes CASSNSGVSTDTQYF.

The V and J genes are TRBV5-1 and TRBJ2-3; 9 bases map to TRBD1. Germline values: CDR1 SGHRS, CDR2 YFSETQ. This CDR3 is 15 amino acids long. Germline trimming cut 0 bases from V and 3 bases from J; bases unmatched to any gene: 2. The CDR3 nucleotides are TGCGCCAGCAGCTTGGCGGGACAGGGAACAGATACGCAGTATTTT. Amino acid sequence: CASSLAGQGTDTQYF.

This clone was seen a single time. Other DNA sequences from this sample encode an identical CDR3 as well. The chain joins TRBV5-1 to TRBJ2-2; 7 bases line up with TRBD2. The CDR3 is made up of 16 amino acids. With 5 bases clipped from V and 1 base from J, the junction kept 8 bases outside the gene matches. CDR1 is SGHRS, CDR2 YFSETQ, per germline. CDR3: CASSLISGMNTGELFF. The CDR3 nucleotides are TGCGCCAGCAGTCTTATCAGCGGGATGAACACCGGGGAGCTGTTTTTT.

The rearrangement uses TRBV2 and TRBJ1-6; maybe TRBD1 (5 bases). Trimming took off 7 bases at V and 16 bases at J, with 14 bases between the two ends. Germline values: CDR1 SNHLY, CDR2 FYNNEI. This CDR3 has 11 amino acids. This CDR3 is CASINTGLLHF. The CDR3 nucleotides are TGTGCCAGCATTAATACAGGCTTACTCCACTTT.

The V and J genes are TRBV5-6 and TRBJ2-3; D remains unclear. CDR1 and CDR2 from the germline V gene are SGHDT and YYEEEE. This CDR3 has 14 amino acids. The V gene lost 0 bases and the J gene lost 0 bases, with 5 bases spanning the gap. The CDR3 DNA reads as TGTGCCAGCAGCTTGGACATCAGCACAGATACGCAGTATTTT. This sequence encodes CASSLDISTDTQYF.

A few counts support this clone. J is TRBJ2-1 and V is TRBV4-1; TRBD2 aligns across 9 bases. The J segment lost 7 bases and the V segment lost 0 bases, leaving 7 bases of the junction unmatched. CDR1 MGHRA and CDR2 YSYEKL come from the germline V gene. The CDR3 sequence is 16 residues long. CDR3 loop: CASSQEISGSINEQFF. The DNA of the CDR3 is TGCGCCAGCAGCCAAGAAATTAGCGGGAGTATTAATGAGCAGTTCTTC.

The J gene is TRBJ1-2, the V gene TRBV5-1; D is possibly TRBD1 (6 bases). The germline CDR1 and CDR2 sequences are SGHRS and YFSETQ. Deletions cut 7 bases from V and 7 bases from J, with 14 bases between. This CDR3 is 12 amino acids long. CDR3 bases: TGCGCCAGCGGAGTCACAGGGATTGGCTACACCTTC. This codes for CASGVTGIGYTF.

This clone has just a few counts. The chain employs TRBV19 and TRBJ1-1; perhaps TRBD1 as D (6 bases). Trimming removed 6 bases from V and 5 bases from J, with 19 bases in between. Looked up from germline, CDR1 is LNHDA and CDR2 is SQIVND (reference sequence). The CDR3 has 15 amino acids. The CDR3 sequence: CASSPAGGGFTEAFF. CDR3 nucleotide sequence: TGTGCCAGTAGCCCGGCTGGGGGCGGTTTTACTGAAGCTTTCTTT.

The V and J genes are TRBV30 and TRBJ2-1; D possibly corresponds to TRBD2 (6 bases). V lost 8 bases to trimming and J lost 0 bases, with 17 bases between them. In germline, CDR1 is GTSNPN, CDR2 SVGIG (reference sequence). The CDR3 runs 15 residues. CDR3 sequence (DNA): TGTGCCCGAGCCTCAGCGGGCAGCTCCTACAATGAGCAGTTCTTC. Its translation is CARASAGSSYNEQFF. Full variable domain (outside the CDR3, taken from reference TRBV30 and TRBJ2-1): SQTIHQWPATLVQPVGSPLSLECTVEGTSNPNLYWYRQAAGRGLQLLFYSVGIGQISSEVPQNLSASRPQDRQFILSSKKLLLSDSGFYLCARASAGSSYNEQFFGPGTRLTVL.

Note on this clone: The junction shows a germline mismatch at one end, possibly a read error. The chain uses TRBV4-3 and TRBJ1-1; D gene unclear. The CDR3 is made up of 13 amino acids. Germline V CDR1 and CDR2: LGHNA, YSLEER. The chain's CDR3 is CASSLQMNTEAFF. DNA for the CDR3: TGCGCCAGTAGCCTCCAGATGAACACTGAAGCTTTCTTT.

The chain links TRBV5-4 to TRBJ2-7, with 7 bases lining up with TRBD1. The CDR3 runs to 15 residues. Germline V gene lookup returns CDR1 SGHNT and CDR2 YYREEE (reference sequence). J lost 2 bases, V lost 4 bases, and 9 bases had no gene match. This chain's CDR3 is CASSPDRSSAYEQYF. The CDR3, as DNA: TGTGCCAGCAGCCCGGACAGGAGCAGCGCCTACGAGCAGTACTTC.

The rearrangement uses TRBV19 and TRBJ2-2, with D possibly being TRBD2 (6 bases). Germline assignment: CDR1 LNHDA and CDR2 SQIVND (reference sequence). There are 15 residues in the CDR3. Trimming took 5 bases from V and 5 from J, leaving 15 bases between them. As DNA, the CDR3 is TGTGCCAGTAGTCCCGTGTCGGGACTGACCGGGGAGCTGTTTTTT. Translated: CASSPVSGLTGELFF.

This clone was observed a single time. V gene TRBV19 combines with J gene TRBJ2-3; 9 bases map to TRBD2. The CDR3 sequence is 15 residues long. The V segment lost 8 bases and the J segment 5 bases; nucleotides outside the gene matches: 11. The germline V gene has CDR1 LNHDA and CDR2 SQIVND (reference sequence). The CDR3 reads CASSGWAGGVDTQYF. CDR3 in DNA: TGTGCCAGTTCCGGCTGGGCGGGAGGGGTAGATACGCAGTATTTT.

This clone was detected a few times. The CDR3 DNA reads as TGTGCCAGCAGCTTGTCCGGGCTAGCGGAGGGGTACGAGCAGTACTTC. It codes for CASSLSGLAEGYEQYF. This sequence joins TRBV7-9 and TRBJ2-7; 7 bases match TRBD2. The CDR3 totals 16 residues. Germline assignment: CDR1 SEHNR and CDR2 FQNEAQ (reference sequence). Germline trimming cut 3 bases from V and 4 bases from J; bases unmatched to any gene: 12.

This chain connects TRBV2 to TRBJ2-5; D is perhaps TRBD2 (5 bases). The germline gives CDR1 SNHLY, CDR2 FYNNEI. The V end was cut by 5 bases, the J end by 2 bases, with 9 bases between. This CDR3 comprises 13 residues. The CDR3 region has the DNA TGTGCCAGCAGTCCGGGATTACAAGAGACCCAGTACTTC. Its protein product is CASSPGLQETQYF.

This chain uses TRBV18 with TRBJ1-2; 8 positions agree with TRBD1. Germline V CDR1 and CDR2: KGHSH, LQKENI. The CDR3 extends over 15 amino acids. V lost 3 bases to trimming and J lost 7 bases; unmatched junction nucleotides: 10. The CDR3: CASSPSGQAPSGYTF. The CDR3 DNA follows: TGTGCCAGCTCACCCTCGGGACAGGCCCCCTCTGGCTACACCTTC. The full variable domain, with the rest looked up from reference TRBV18 and TRBJ1-2, is NAGVMQNPRHLVRRRGQEARLRCSPMKGHSHVYWYRQLPEEGLKFMVYLQKENIIDESGMPKERFSAEFPKEGPSILRIQQVVRGDSAAYFCASSPSGQAPSGYTFGSGTRLTVV.

The V and J genes are TRBV19 and TRBJ2-1, with TRBD2 identical over 9 bases. The germline V gene has CDR1 LNHDA and CDR2 SQIVND (reference sequence). This CDR3 spans 14 amino acids. V dropped 3 bases and J dropped 6; count of bases not matched to a gene: 3. The CDR3 DNA sequence: TGTGCCAGTAGTATGCGGGAGGGATTCAATGAGCAGTTCTTC. Encoded protein: CASSMREGFNEQFF.